This T cell receptor (beta chain) came from a study of T cells in Graves' hyperthyroidism and ophthalmopathy. Germline CDR1 and CDR2: SNHLY and FYNNEI. The CDR3 covers 13 residues. Clinical symptoms, serum thyroxine and TRAb, thyroid ultrasound and orbital computed tomography together formed the diagnostic basis. RNA transcripts were the template for amplifying TCR beta CDR3 regions. HTBI primers were used for first-round RT-PCR of the TCR CDR3. In TCRdb, the multiplex PCR reads were re-called with MiXCR into one record per CDR3 protein. The sample yields about 560,000 distinct CDR3 sequences, more than 45% seen once. To note about this clonotype: Its cognate antigen is unknown. The junction departs from the called germline gene at one end, perhaps through a read error.

Study-wide results and limits: The authors' 13 V-J model separated ophthalmopathy from stable hyperthyroidism. Ophthalmopathy, as predicted by the model, came a median about six months after the prediction. Most thyroid clonotypes expanded above 0.001 were also detected in blood.

The sample was peripheral blood or thyroid tissue (not recorded which). This receptor was identified in a woman under 30 with Graves' hyperthyroidism. The chain is built from TRBV2 and TRBJ2-5; 7 positions match TRBD1. The CDR3 sequence: CAISGQAQETQYF. The DNA for the CDR3 is TGTGCCATCAGTGGACAGGCCCAAGAGACCCAGTACTTC. Full variable domain (missing parts from reference TRBV2 and TRBJ2-5): EPEVTQTPSHQVTQMGQEVILRCVPISNHLYFYWYRQILGQKVEFLVSFYNNEISEKSEIFDDQFSVERPDGSNFTLKIRSTKLEDSAMYFCAISGQAQETQYFGPGTRLLVL.